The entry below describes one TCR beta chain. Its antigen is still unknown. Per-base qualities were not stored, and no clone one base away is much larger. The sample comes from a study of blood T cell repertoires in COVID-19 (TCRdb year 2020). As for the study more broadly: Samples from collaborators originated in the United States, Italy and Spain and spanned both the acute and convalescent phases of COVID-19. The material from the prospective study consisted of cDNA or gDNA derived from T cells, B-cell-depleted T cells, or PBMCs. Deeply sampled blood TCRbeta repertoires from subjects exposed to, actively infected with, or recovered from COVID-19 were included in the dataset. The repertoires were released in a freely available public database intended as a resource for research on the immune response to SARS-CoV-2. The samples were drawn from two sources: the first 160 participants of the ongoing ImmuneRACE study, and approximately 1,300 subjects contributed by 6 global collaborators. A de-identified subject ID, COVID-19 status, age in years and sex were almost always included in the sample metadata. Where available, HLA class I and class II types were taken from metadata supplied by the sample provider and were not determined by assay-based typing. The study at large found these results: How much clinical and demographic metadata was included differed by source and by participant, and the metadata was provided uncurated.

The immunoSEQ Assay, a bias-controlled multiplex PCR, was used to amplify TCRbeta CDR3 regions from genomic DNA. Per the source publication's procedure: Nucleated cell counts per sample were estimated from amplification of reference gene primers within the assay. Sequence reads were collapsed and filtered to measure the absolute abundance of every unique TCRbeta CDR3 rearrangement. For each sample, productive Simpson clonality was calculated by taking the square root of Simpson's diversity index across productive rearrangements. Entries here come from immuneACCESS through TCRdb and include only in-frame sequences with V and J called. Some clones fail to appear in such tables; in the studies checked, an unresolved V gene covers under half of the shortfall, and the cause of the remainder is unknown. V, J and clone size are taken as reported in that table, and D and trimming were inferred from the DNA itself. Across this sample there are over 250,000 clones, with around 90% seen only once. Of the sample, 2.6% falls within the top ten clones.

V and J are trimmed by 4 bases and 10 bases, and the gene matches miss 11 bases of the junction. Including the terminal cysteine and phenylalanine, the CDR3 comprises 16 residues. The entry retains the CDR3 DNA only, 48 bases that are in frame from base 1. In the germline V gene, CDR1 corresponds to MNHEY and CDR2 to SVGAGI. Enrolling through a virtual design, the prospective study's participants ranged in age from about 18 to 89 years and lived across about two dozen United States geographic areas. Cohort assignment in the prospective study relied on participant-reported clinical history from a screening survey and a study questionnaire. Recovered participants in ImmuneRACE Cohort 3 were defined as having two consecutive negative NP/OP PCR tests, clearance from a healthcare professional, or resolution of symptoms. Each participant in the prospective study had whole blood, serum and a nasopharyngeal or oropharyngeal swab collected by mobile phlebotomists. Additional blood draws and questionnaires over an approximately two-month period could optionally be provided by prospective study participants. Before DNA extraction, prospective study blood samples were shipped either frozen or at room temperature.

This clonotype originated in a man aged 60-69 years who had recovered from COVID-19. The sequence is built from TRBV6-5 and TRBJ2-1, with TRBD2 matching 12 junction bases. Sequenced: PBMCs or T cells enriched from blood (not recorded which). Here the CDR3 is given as CASSSGELAGGREQFF. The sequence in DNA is TGTGCCAGCAGTTCGGGGGAACTAGCGGGAGGTAGAGAGCAGTTCTTC.